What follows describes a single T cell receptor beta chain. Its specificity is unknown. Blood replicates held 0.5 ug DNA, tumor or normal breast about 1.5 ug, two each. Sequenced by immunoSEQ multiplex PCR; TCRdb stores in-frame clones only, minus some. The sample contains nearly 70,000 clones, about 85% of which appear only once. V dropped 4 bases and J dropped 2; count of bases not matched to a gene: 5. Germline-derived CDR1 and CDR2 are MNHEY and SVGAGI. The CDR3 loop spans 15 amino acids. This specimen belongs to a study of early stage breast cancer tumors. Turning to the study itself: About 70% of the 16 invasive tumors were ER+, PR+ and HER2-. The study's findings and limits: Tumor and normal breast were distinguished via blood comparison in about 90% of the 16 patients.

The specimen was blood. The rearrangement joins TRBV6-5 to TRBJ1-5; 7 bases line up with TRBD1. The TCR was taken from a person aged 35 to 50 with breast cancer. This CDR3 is CASSSQGRGNQPQHF. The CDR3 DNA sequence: TGTGCCAGCAGTTCACAGGGGAGAGGCAATCAGCCCCAGCATTTT.